These T cell receptor beta chains were read from a single sample in a study of post-analysis software for immune sequencing data. In TCRdb, the PCR reads were re-called with MiXCR into one record per CDR3 protein. The table has roughly 600,000 distinct CDR3 sequences, around 40% seen once; the top ten hold over 1.5%. Sequencing input: blood. These receptors originate from a girl between 10 and 17 years old with multiple sclerosis. CDR3s include the opening cysteine and the closing phenylalanine or tryptophan. D genes are given only for firm matches. Clone sizes are given selectively: once, few, many, or a class where the clone is expanded.

clone_size: NA
v_call: TRBV29-1
d_call: TRBD1
j_call: TRBJ2-5
cdr3_aa: CGVQGTGGSETQYF
cdr3_nt: TGCGGCGTACAAGGGACAGGGGGAAGCGAGACCCAGTACTTC

clone_size: NA
v_call: TRBV18
d_call: TRBD1
j_call: TRBJ2-5
cdr3_aa: CASSPDGQGVGETQYF
cdr3_nt: TGTGCCAGCTCACCGGACGGACAGGGCGTCGGGGAGACCCAGTACTTC

clone_size: few
v_call: TRBV7-2
d_call: NA
j_call: TRBJ2-5
cdr3_aa: CASSLEYREEQYF
cdr3_nt: TGTGCCAGCAGCTTAGAATACAGGGAGGAGCAGTACTTC

clone_size: few
v_call: TRBV4-1
d_call: TRBD1
j_call: TRBJ1-2
cdr3_aa: CASSQGIGTGGYYGYTF
cdr3_nt: TGCGCCAGCAGCCAAGGAATCGGGACAGGGGGCTACTATGGCTACACCTTC

clone_size: NA
v_call: TRBV6-5
d_call: TRBD2
j_call: TRBJ2-3
cdr3_aa: CASRRTGGRTDTQYF
cdr3_nt: TGTGCCAGCAGACGTACGGGGGGACGCACAGATACGCAGTATTTT

clone_size: NA
v_call: TRBV20-1
d_call: NA
j_call: TRBJ2-3
cdr3_aa: CSAPQAVSTDTQYF
cdr3_nt: TGCAGTGCTCCGCAAGCGGTGAGCACAGATACGCAGTATTTT

clone_size: NA
v_call: TRBV20-1
d_call: NA
j_call: TRBJ2-5
cdr3_aa: CSALTWDRETQYF
cdr3_nt: TGCAGTGCACTGACCTGGGACCGGGAGACCCAGTACTTC

clone_size: NA
v_call: TRBV29-1
d_call: NA
j_call: TRBJ1-4
cdr3_aa: CSVEGSNNEKLFF
cdr3_nt: TGCAGCGTTGAAGGGTCGAATAATGAAAAACTGTTTTTT

clone_size: NA
v_call: TRBV30
d_call: NA
j_call: TRBJ2-1
cdr3_aa: CAWSTGLYNEQFF
cdr3_nt: TGTGCCTGGTCCACGGGTCTATACAATGAGCAGTTCTTC

clone_size: NA
v_call: TRBV7-2
d_call: NA
j_call: TRBJ2-1
cdr3_aa: CASSLSWNEQFF
cdr3_nt: TGTGCCAGCAGCTTATCCTGGAATGAGCAGTTCTTC

clone_size: many
v_call: TRBV9
d_call: NA
j_call: TRBJ2-5
cdr3_aa: CASSVGSLTQETQYF
cdr3_nt: TGTGCCAGCAGCGTAGGCAGCTTAACCCAAGAGACCCAGTACTTC

clone_size: NA
v_call: TRBV30
d_call: NA
j_call: TRBJ2-7
cdr3_aa: CAWSAVRNEQYF
cdr3_nt: TGTGCCTGGAGTGCAGTTCGGAACGAGCAGTACTTC

clone_size: few
v_call: TRBV29-1
d_call: NA
j_call: TRBJ2-1
cdr3_aa: CSLGGPEQFF
cdr3_nt: TGCAGCCTTGGGGGGCCTGAGCAGTTCTTC

clone_size: NA
v_call: TRBV10-3
d_call: NA
j_call: TRBJ2-3
cdr3_aa: CAISEGQKDTQYF
cdr3_nt: TGTGCCATCAGTGAGGGACAAAAAGATACGCAGTATTTT

clone_size: few
v_call: TRBV20-1
d_call: TRBD1
j_call: TRBJ1-2
cdr3_aa: CSARRSGGRYGYTF
cdr3_nt: TGCAGTGCTAGAAGGTCAGGGGGACGCTATGGCTACACCTTC

clone_size: NA
v_call: TRBV10-3
d_call: NA
j_call: TRBJ1-1
cdr3_aa: CAISAGAYTEAFF
cdr3_nt: TGTGCCATCAGTGCCGGAGCCTACACTGAAGCTTTCTTT

clone_size: NA
v_call: TRBV5-1
d_call: TRBD2
j_call: TRBJ2-7
cdr3_aa: CASSPRGGDEQYF
cdr3_nt: TGCGCCAGCAGCCCGCGCGGGGGTGACGAGCAGTACTTC

clone_size: NA
v_call: TRBV4-2
d_call: TRBD2
j_call: TRBJ2-1
cdr3_aa: CASSQRLAGSYNEQFF
cdr3_nt: TGTGCCAGCAGCCAAAGACTAGCGGGCTCCTACAATGAGCAGTTCTTC

clone_size: NA
v_call: TRBV29-1
d_call: TRBD1
j_call: TRBJ2-5
cdr3_aa: CSSTQGARGTQYF
cdr3_nt: TGCAGCTCAACACAGGGGGCGCGTGGGACCCAGTACTTC

clone_size: NA
v_call: TRBV7-6
d_call: TRBD2
j_call: TRBJ2-3
cdr3_aa: CASSLGRAGGRTDTQYF
cdr3_nt: TGTGCCAGCAGCTTAGGCCGGGCGGGAGGACGCACAGATACGCAGTATTTT

clone_size: few
v_call: TRBV27
d_call: NA
j_call: TRBJ2-7
cdr3_aa: CASSLPGGNEQYF
cdr3_nt: TGTGCCAGCAGTTTACCGGGGGGCAACGAGCAGTACTTC

clone_size: many
v_call: TRBV12-3/TRBV12-4
d_call: TRBD2
j_call: TRBJ2-1
cdr3_aa: CASSPHREGEIGNEQFF
cdr3_nt: TGTGCCAGCAGCCCACACCGGGAGGGTGAAATTGGGAATGAGCAGTTCTTC

clone_size: NA
v_call: TRBV12-3/TRBV12-4
d_call: NA
j_call: TRBJ1-2
cdr3_aa: CTSRNRVNYDYTF
cdr3_nt: TGTACCAGCAGAAACAGGGTGAACTATGACTACACCTTC

clone_size: NA
v_call: TRBV20-1
d_call: NA
j_call: TRBJ2-1
cdr3_aa: CSVHPGSYNEQFF
cdr3_nt: TGCAGTGTCCATCCTGGGTCCTACAATGAGCAGTTCTTC

clone_size: many
v_call: TRBV5-1
d_call: NA
j_call: TRBJ2-5
cdr3_aa: CASSLRQETQYF
cdr3_nt: TGCGCCAGCAGCTTGCGCCAAGAGACCCAGTACTTC

clone_size: NA
v_call: TRBV5-1
d_call: NA
j_call: TRBJ2-5
cdr3_aa: CASSLGGVEQYF
cdr3_nt: TGCGCCAGCAGCTTGGGGGGTGTTGAGCAGTACTTC

clone_size: few
v_call: TRBV7-6
d_call: NA
j_call: TRBJ2-3
cdr3_aa: CASSPQISTDTQYF
cdr3_nt: TGTGCCAGCAGCCCACAGATTAGCACAGATACGCAGTATTTT

clone_size: few
v_call: TRBV27
d_call: NA
j_call: TRBJ2-5
cdr3_aa: CASRFLGEETQYF
cdr3_nt: TGTGCCAGCAGGTTTCTAGGGGAGGAGACCCAGTACTTC

clone_size: few
v_call: TRBV5-1
d_call: NA
j_call: TRBJ1-2
cdr3_aa: CASSLVRGPYGYTF
cdr3_nt: TGCGCCAGCAGCTTGGTTCGGGGACCCTATGGCTACACCTTC

clone_size: few
v_call: TRBV13
d_call: TRBD2
j_call: TRBJ2-5
cdr3_aa: CASSAQTSGGSIETQYF
cdr3_nt: TGTGCCAGCAGCGCTCAGACTAGCGGGGGGAGTATAGAGACCCAGTACTTC

clone_size: NA
v_call: TRBV30
d_call: NA
j_call: TRBJ1-6
cdr3_aa: CAWSDLGPLHF
cdr3_nt: TGTGCCTGGAGTGACCTCGGACCCCTCCACTTT

clone_size: NA
v_call: TRBV6-5
d_call: NA
j_call: TRBJ2-6
cdr3_aa: CASHSGASGANVLTF
cdr3_nt: TGTGCCAGCCACTCGGGGGCATCTGGGGCCAACGTCCTGACTTTC

clone_size: NA
v_call: TRBV18
d_call: TRBD2
j_call: TRBJ2-3
cdr3_aa: CASSPRLAGDLITDTQYF
cdr3_nt: TGTGCCAGCTCACCACGACTAGCGGGGGACCTAATCACAGATACGCAGTATTTT

clone_size: few
v_call: TRBV6-6
d_call: TRBD1
j_call: TRBJ2-7
cdr3_aa: CASDGRDRRLYEQYF
cdr3_nt: TGTGCCAGCGATGGCCGGGACAGGCGTCTCTACGAGCAGTACTTC

clone_size: few
v_call: TRBV3-1
d_call: TRBD1
j_call: TRBJ1-2
cdr3_aa: CASSQDVGQGLTYGYTF
cdr3_nt: TGTGCCAGCAGCCAAGATGTCGGACAGGGTCTAACCTATGGCTACACCTTC

clone_size: NA
v_call: TRBV5-1
d_call: TRBD2
j_call: TRBJ2-3
cdr3_aa: CASSWSGGARTDTQYF
cdr3_nt: TGCGCCAGCAGCTGGAGCGGGGGGGCCCGCACAGATACGCAGTATTTT